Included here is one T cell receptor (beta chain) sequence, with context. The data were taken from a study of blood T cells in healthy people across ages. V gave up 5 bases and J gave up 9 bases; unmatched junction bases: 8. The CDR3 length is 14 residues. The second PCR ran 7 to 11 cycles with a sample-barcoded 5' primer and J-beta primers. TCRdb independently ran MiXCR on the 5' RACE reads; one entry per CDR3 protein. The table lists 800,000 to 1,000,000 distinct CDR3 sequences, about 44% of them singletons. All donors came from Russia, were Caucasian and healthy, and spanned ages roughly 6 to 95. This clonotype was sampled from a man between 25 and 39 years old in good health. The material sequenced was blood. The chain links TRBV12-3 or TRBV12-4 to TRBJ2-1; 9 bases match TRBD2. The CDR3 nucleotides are TGTGCCAGCAGTCGCAGCGGGGGGTATAGTGAGCAGTTCTTC. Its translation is CASSRSGGYSEQFF.